These T cell receptor beta chains were read from a single sample in a study of blood T cell repertoires in COVID-19. Sequenced by immunoSEQ multiplex PCR; TCRdb stores in-frame clones only, minus some. The sample includes 110,000 or so clones, less than 85% of them seen just once. Input material: peripheral blood. The source is a man in his forties or fifties with acute or convalescent COVID-19. The CDR3 runs from the conserved cysteine through the conserved F or W. The D gene is left open where the match is weak. Size is stated for part of the rows, as once, few or many counts, or as a class when the clone is expanded.

TRBV5-1	.	TRBJ2-3	.	TGCGCCAGCAGCTCCCGACTCGACACAGATACGCAGTATTTT	CASSSRLDTDTQYF
TRBV5-4	once	TRBJ2-5	TRBD1	TGTGCCAGTAGGAGACAGGGAAAGGAGACCCAGTACTTC	CASRRQGKETQYF
TRBV2	.	TRBJ1-5	.	TGTGCCAGCAATCGGGGGGTAGGCCGCGGGCCCCAGCATTTT	CASNRGVGRGPQHF
TRBV4-1	.	TRBJ1-2	.	TGCGCCAGCAGCCAAGATCCCGGGAAGCACTATGGCTACACCTTC	CASSQDPGKHYGYTF
TRBV19	.	TRBJ2-7	TRBD2	TGTGCCAGTAGTACTCCGGGACTAGCCTACGAGCAGTACTTC	CASSTPGLAYEQYF
TRBV4-1	.	TRBJ1-6	.	TGCGCCAGCAGCCAGTCGGCCTCACGGGATTCACCCCTCCACTTT	CASSQSASRDSPLHF
TRBV3-1/TRBV3-2	.	TRBJ2-3	.	TGTGCCAGCAGCCCCGAAGGGGGAGGGGCAGATACGCAGTATTTT	CASSPEGGGADTQYF
TRBV5-1	.	TRBJ2-7	TRBD2	TGCGCCAGCAGACCGACGACTAGCGGGGGTTACGAGCAGTACTTC	CASRPTTSGGYEQYF
TRBV7-3	.	TRBJ1-2	.	TGTGCCAGCAGCCGACCTTTAGACAGGCGCGGACTTAACTATGGCTACACCTTC	CASSRPLDRRGLNYGYTF
TRBV2	few	TRBJ2-1	.	TGTGCCAGCAGTGGCAGAGGTGGCGCGTATGAGCAGTTCTTC	CASSGRGGAYEQFF
TRBV6-6	few	TRBJ1-2	.	TGTGCCAGCAGTTACTCGGGGGCAGAGCCCTATGGCTACACCTTC	CASSYSGAEPYGYTF
TRBV12-3/TRBV12-4	once	TRBJ1-4	.	TGTGCCAGCAGCCCCGGGATGCGTGAAAAACTGTTTTTT	CASSPGMREKLFF
TRBV10-3	.	TRBJ2-7	.	TGTGCCATCAGCCTGGACGGAGGGTTACACGAGCAGTACTTC	CAISLDGGLHEQYF
TRBV4-1	.	TRBJ1-1	.	TGCGCCAGCAGCCGAAATAGACAGATGAACACTGAAGCTTTCTTT	CASSRNRQMNTEAFF
TRBV5-4	.	TRBJ1-1	.	TGTGCCAGCATGGACAGTCTGAACACTGAAGCTTTCTTT	CASMDSLNTEAFF
TRBV29-1	.	TRBJ1-5	.	TGCAGCGTCGAATACAGGGATGGCCAGCCCCAGCATTTT	CSVEYRDGQPQHF
TRBV5-4	.	TRBJ2-7	.	TGTGCCAGCAGCTCCCTCGGGAAGGTCCCGAGCTCCTACGAGCAGTACTTC	CASSSLGKVPSSYEQYF
TRBV10-3	once	TRBJ1-4	.	TGTGCCATCAGTGAGGACAGGCCTGCAACTAATGAAAAACTGTTTTTT	CAISEDRPATNEKLFF
TRBV5-1	.	TRBJ1-4	TRBD1	TGCGCCAGCAGCTTGGGGGGACAGAATGAAAAACTGTTTTTT	CASSLGGQNEKLFF
TRBV7-9	few	TRBJ2-7	TRBD1	TGTGCCAGCAGCGCCGACAGGGACGAGCAGTACTTC	CASSADRDEQYF
TRBV3-1/TRBV3-2	.	TRBJ2-1	.	TGTGCCAGCAGCCAAGCCCCGGGGAGGCATGAGCAGTTCTTC	CASSQAPGRHEQFF
TRBV9	.	TRBJ2-1	.	TGTGCCAGCAGCCTCCGGCTAGCCGCAGTTGATGAGCAGTTCTTC	CASSLRLAAVDEQFF
TRBV11-2	.	TRBJ2-5	.	TGTGCCAGCAGCTTAGGCAGTTTCCAAGAGACCCAGTACTTC	CASSLGSFQETQYF
TRBV11-2	.	TRBJ1-6	.	TGTGCCAGCACCAATAATTCACCCCTCCACTTT	CASTNNSPLHF
TRBV4-1	.	TRBJ1-5	TRBD1	TGCGCCGTAGGGACAGTCAATCAGCCCCAGCATTTT	CAVGTVNQPQHF
TRBV5-5	.	TRBJ2-7	.	TGTGCCAGCAGCTTGGGGACAGTGGATAGCGTGCAGTACTTC	CASSLGTVDSVQYF
TRBV7-8	.	TRBJ1-2	TRBD1	TGTGCCAGCAGCTCCCGAATAGACAGGGATCGTCTAGGCTACACCTTC	CASSSRIDRDRLGYTF
TRBV27	.	TRBJ2-2	.	TGTGCCAGCAGTTTGGTGTGGACACGAGGCACCGGGGAGCTGTTTTTT	CASSLVWTRGTGELFF
TRBV30	.	TRBJ1-1	TRBD1	TGTGCCTGGAAACGGGACAGACAATCCACTGAAGCTTTCTTT	CAWKRDRQSTEAFF
TRBV27	.	TRBJ2-7	TRBD2	TGTGCCAGCAGAGGGCTAGCGGGATGGCCTACCTACGAGCAGTACTTC	CASRGLAGWPTYEQYF
TRBV28	.	TRBJ1-2	.	TGTGCCAGCCGAGACAGCAACTATGGCTACACCTTC	CASRDSNYGYTF
TRBV9	.	TRBJ1-4	TRBD1	TGTGCCAGCAGCGTAGAGGGGACAGGACAGGTGCATGAAAAACTGTTTTTT	CASSVEGTGQVHEKLFF
TRBV11-2	.	TRBJ1-6	.	TGTGCCAGCAGCTTAAACCCGGGAAATTCACCCCTCCACTTT	CASSLNPGNSPLHF
TRBV18	.	TRBJ2-7	TRBD2	TGTGCCAGCTCCCCGGGACTAAACTCCTACGAGCAGTACTTC	CASSPGLNSYEQYF
TRBV4-2	.	TRBJ2-1	TRBD1	TGTGCCAGCAGCCAAGGCGAAGGGACAGGCCGGTTCTTC	CASSQGEGTGRFF
TRBV12-3/TRBV12-4	.	TRBJ1-2	.	TGTGCCAGCAGTTTCGGACAATCTTACGGCTACACCTTC	CASSFGQSYGYTF
TRBV21-1	.	TRBJ2-7	.	TGTGCCAGCAGCAAACTGAGACAGGGGATCCTACATCGGGGCGAGCAGTACTTC	CASSKLRQGILHRGEQYF
TRBV27	once	TRBJ2-3	.	TGTGCCAGCAGTTTATTCAGGGCCGATACGCAGTATTTT	CASSLFRADTQYF
TRBV5-5	.	TRBJ2-5	.	TGTGCCAGCAGCCCCCTAGTAGACAGTAGGACCGAGACCCAGTACTTC	CASSPLVDSRTETQYF
TRBV2	once	TRBJ2-2	TRBD1	TGTGCCAGCAGTGCCGGGACAGGGAACACCGGGGAGCTGTTTTTT	CASSAGTGNTGELFF
TRBV24-1	once	TRBJ1-2	.	TGTGCCACCAGTGATCCCACGTCGGGGAATCGCTACACCTTC	CATSDPTSGNRYTF
TRBV10-3	.	TRBJ2-2	TRBD1	TGTGCCATCACCGGGACAGGGAACACCGGGGAGCTGTTTTTT	CAITGTGNTGELFF